These 7 T cell receptor beta chains were sequenced from one sample in a study of blood T cells in healthy people across ages. Combining a sample-barcoded 5' primer with a J-beta primer mix, a second PCR ran for about 7 to 12 cycles. Each CDR3 protein is one row after TCRdb ran MiXCR on the 5' RACE reads. The profile shows some 1.5 million distinct CDR3 sequences, under 30% of them singletons. Sequencing used blood. The receptor source for this set is a woman aged 30 to 39 in good health.

This clonotype has just a few counts. The chain joins TRBV7-9 to TRBJ2-3; 8 bases are a match to TRBD2. This CDR3 region has 17 residues. The ends lost 5 bases at V and 3 bases at J; junction bases unmatched: 13. Germline loops: CDR1 SEHNR, CDR2 FQNEAQ (reference sequence). The CDR3 sequence: CASSPAGAGGETDTQYF. CDR3 nucleotide sequence: TGTGCCAGCAGCCCGGCCGGGGCGGGAGGAGAAACAGATACGCAGTATTTT. Full variable domain (missing parts from reference TRBV7-9 and TRBJ2-3): DTGVSQNPRHKITKRGQNVTFRCDPISEHNRLYWYRQTLGQGPEFLTYFQNEAQLEKSRLLSDRFSAERPKGSFSTLEIQRTEQGDSAMYLCASSPAGAGGETDTQYFGPGTRLTVL.

This clonotype has more than one count but fewer than ten. The chain carries TRBV4-1 and TRBJ2-1, with D hard to call. V lost 6 bases, J lost 2 bases, and 17 bases lay in between. CDR1 is MGHRA and CDR2 is YSYEKL in the germline V gene. The CDR3 runs 16 residues. CDR3 bases: TGCGCCAGCAGTCAGCACCGGGTAACCACCTACAATGAGCAGTTCTTC. Residues: CASSQHRVTTYNEQFF.

This clonotype was found many times. As DNA, the CDR3 is TGCGCCAGCAGCCAAGTCCCCGGGAACGAATACATTCAGTACTTC. Encoded protein: CASSQVPGNEYIQYF. The genes are TRBV4-1 and TRBJ2-4; a weak D match, TRBD2 (5 bases). This CDR3 is built from 15 residues. V dropped 1 base and J dropped 8 bases, with 15 bases sitting between them. The germline CDR1 and CDR2 sequences are MGHRA and YSYEKL.

V gene TRBV20-1 combines with J gene TRBJ1-5; D gene ambiguous. V lost 6 bases and J lost 8, with 20 bases in between. The CDR3 spans 14 residues. Germline V gene sequence: CDR1 DFQATT, CDR2 SNEGSKA (reference sequence). DNA of the CDR3: TGCAGTGCCGCCCCCGGCAACCGAAAGGAGCCCCAGCATTTT. This translates into CSAAPGNRKEPQHF.

J is TRBJ2-1 and V is TRBV5-6, with D perhaps matching TRBD2 (6 bases). The CDR3 is 13 residues long. The germline V gene has CDR1 SGHDT and CDR2 YYEEEE. Trimming removed 2 bases at V and 7 bases at J, with 10 bases between. The CDR3 protein is CASSFVGGNEQFF. DNA for the CDR3: TGTGCCAGCAGCTTTGTGGGGGGAAATGAGCAGTTCTTC.

This clonotype was counted only a few times. A single base separates this from a much larger clone, so it may be a read error. This chain uses TRBV12-3 or TRBV12-4 with TRBJ2-7, with D possibly called TRBD1 or TRBD2 (5 bases each). This CDR3 contains 15 residues. With 4 bases removed from V and 6 bases from J, the gap between germline ends came to 19 bases. CDR3 DNA sequence: TGTGCCAGCAGTTCAAGGGGAGAAACCCGTGGCGAGCAGTACTTC. This sequence encodes CASSSRGETRGEQYF.

The chain joins TRBV6-1 to TRBJ2-2; TRBD1 agrees at 8 bases. Germline V gene data show CDR1 as MNHNS and CDR2 as SASEGT. The CDR3 has 16 amino acids. Trimming cost V 4 bases and J 0 bases; bases outside gene matches: 4. The CDR3 spells CASSAATGANTGELFF. DNA for the CDR3: TGTGCCAGCAGTGCGGCGACAGGGGCGAACACCGGGGAGCTGTTTTTT.